What follows describes a single T cell receptor (beta chain). In the authors' methods: Amplified reference gene primers provided the basis for estimating nucleated cell counts. Profiled with immunoSEQ multiplex PCR; TCRdb holds only in-frame clones, not every one. V, J and clone size are taken as reported in that table, and D and trimming were inferred from the DNA itself. The sample records about 220,000 clones, around 84% being singletons. The data derive from a study of blood T cell repertoires in COVID-19. Background on the study: COVID-19 samples collected from the United States, Italy and Spain covered acute and convalescent phases. PBMCs, B-cell-depleted T cells, or T cells were the source of the cDNA or gDNA that made up the material.

The CDR3 is made up of 14 amino acids. The V end lost 4 bases, the J end lost 7 bases, and 14 bases lay between the germline ends. The germline V gene has CDR1 MGHRA and CDR2 YSYEKL. This chain uses TRBV4-1 with TRBJ1-5; tentative D call: TRBD1 (5 bases). Source material: peripheral blood. This TCR was recovered from a woman in her sixties who had recovered from COVID-19. This CDR3 is CASSLTRGGQPQHF. The CDR3 DNA sequence: TGCGCCAGCAGCCTAACCCGGGGGGGGCAGCCCCAGCATTTT.